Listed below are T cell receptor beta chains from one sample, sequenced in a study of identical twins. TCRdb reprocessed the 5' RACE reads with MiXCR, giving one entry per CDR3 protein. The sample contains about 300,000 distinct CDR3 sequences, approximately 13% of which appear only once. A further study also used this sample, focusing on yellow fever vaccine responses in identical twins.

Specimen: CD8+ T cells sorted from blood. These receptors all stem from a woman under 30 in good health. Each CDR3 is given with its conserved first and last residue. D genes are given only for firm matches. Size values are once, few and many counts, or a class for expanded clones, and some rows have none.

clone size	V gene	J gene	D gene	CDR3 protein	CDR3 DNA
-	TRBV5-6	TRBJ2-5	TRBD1	CASSPRQGIQETQYF	TGTGCCAGCAGCCCCCGACAGGGTATCCAAGAGACCCAGTACTTC
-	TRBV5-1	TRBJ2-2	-	CASSLDSANTGELFF	TGCGCCAGCAGCTTGGATTCAGCGAACACCGGGGAGCTGTTTTTT
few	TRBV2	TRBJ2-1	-	CAARDSGSTSYNEQFF	TGTGCCGCGAGGGACTCCGGATCTACCTCCTACAATGAGCAGTTCTTC
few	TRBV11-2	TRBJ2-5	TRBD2	CASSYTHPGTSSQETQYF	TGTGCCAGCAGCTACACCCACCCGGGGACTAGCAGCCAAGAGACCCAGTACTTC
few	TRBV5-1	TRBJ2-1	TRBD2	CASSWGGTEQFF	TGCGCCAGCAGCTGGGGGGGTACTGAGCAGTTCTTC
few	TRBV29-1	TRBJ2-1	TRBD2	CSVESSGGENEQFF	TGCAGCGTTGAGTCTAGCGGGGGGGAAAATGAGCAGTTCTTC
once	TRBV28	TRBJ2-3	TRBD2	CASDGGGARTTDTQYF	TGTGCCAGCGATGGCGGGGGGGCCAGAACCACAGATACGCAGTATTTT
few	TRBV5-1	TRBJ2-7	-	CASSGNRASSYEQYF	TGCGCCAGCAGCGGGAACCGGGCCTCCTCCTACGAGCAGTACTTC
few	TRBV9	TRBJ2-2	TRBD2	CASTDSGRSTGELFF	TGTGCCAGCACCGATAGCGGGAGGAGTACCGGGGAGCTGTTTTTT
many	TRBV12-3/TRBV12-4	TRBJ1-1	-	CASSLGGPEAFF	TGTGCCAGCAGTTTGGGGGGACCCGAAGCTTTCTTT
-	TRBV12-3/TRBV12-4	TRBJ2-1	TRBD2	CASSPTPSGPYNEQFF	TGTGCCAGCAGCCCGACCCCTAGCGGACCCTACAATGAGCAGTTCTTC
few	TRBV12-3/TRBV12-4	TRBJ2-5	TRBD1	CASSRTGQQETQYF	TGTGCCAGCAGCCGGACAGGCCAACAAGAGACCCAGTACTTC
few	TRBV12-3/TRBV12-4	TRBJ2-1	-	CASSLAPMGYEQFF	TGTGCCAGCAGTTTAGCGCCAATGGGTTATGAGCAGTTCTTC
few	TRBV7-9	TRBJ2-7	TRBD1	CASSPRTGATYEQYF	TGTGCCAGCAGCCCCCGGACAGGGGCTACCTACGAGCAGTACTTC
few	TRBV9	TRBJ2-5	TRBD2	CASSPLAERGLETQYF	TGTGCCAGCAGCCCCCTAGCGGAGAGGGGCTTAGAGACCCAGTACTTC
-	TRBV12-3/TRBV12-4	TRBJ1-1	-	CASSFIPATVNTEAFF	TGTGCCAGCAGTTTTATCCCGGCGACAGTGAACACTGAAGCTTTCTTT
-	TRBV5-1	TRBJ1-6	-	CASSFDWPAYNSPLHF	TGCGCCAGCAGCTTTGACTGGCCCGCCTATAATTCACCCCTCCACTTT
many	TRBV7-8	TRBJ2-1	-	CASSLAAGEYEQFF	TGTGCCAGCAGCTTAGCTGCAGGGGAGTATGAGCAGTTCTTC
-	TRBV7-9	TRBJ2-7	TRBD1	CASSPKGQPSWEQYF	TGTGCCAGCAGCCCAAAGGGACAGCCCTCCTGGGAGCAGTACTTC